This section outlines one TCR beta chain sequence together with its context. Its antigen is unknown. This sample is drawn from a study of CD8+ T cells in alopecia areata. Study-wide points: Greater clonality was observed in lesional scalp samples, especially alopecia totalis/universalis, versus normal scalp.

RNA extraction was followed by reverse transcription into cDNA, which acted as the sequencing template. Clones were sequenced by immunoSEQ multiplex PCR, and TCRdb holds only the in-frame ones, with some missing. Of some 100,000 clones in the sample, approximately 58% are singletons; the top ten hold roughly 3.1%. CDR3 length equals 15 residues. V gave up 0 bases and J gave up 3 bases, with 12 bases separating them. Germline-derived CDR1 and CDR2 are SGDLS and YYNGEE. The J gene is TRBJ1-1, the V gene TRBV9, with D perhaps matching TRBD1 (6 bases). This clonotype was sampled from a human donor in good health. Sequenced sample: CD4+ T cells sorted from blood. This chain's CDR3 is CASSVGTGKYTEAFF. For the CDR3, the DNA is TGTGCCAGCAGCGTAGGTACAGGGAAGTACACTGAAGCTTTCTTT. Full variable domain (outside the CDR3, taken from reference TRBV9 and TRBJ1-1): DSGVTQTPKHLITATGQRVTLRCSPRSGDLSVYWYQQSLDQGLQFLIQYYNGEERAKGNILERFSAQQFPDLHSELNLSSLELGDSALYFCASSVGTGKYTEAFFGQGTRLTVV.